This is a list of T cell receptor beta chains from one sample in a study of neurological immune-mediated disorders. TCRdb reprocessed the 5' RACE reads via MiXCR and lists one record per CDR3 protein. This table holds tens of thousands of distinct CDR3 sequences, about 9.3% found once. Sequencing was carried out using PBMCs. These receptors originate from a man aged 35-49 years in good health. The CDR3 runs from the conserved cysteine through the conserved F or W. The D gene is left open where the match is weak. Size tells how often a clone was seen (once, few, many) or the class of an expanded clone, and some rows leave it out.

j_call,cdr3_length,clone_size,d_call,v_call,cdr3_aa,cdr3_nt
TRBJ2-3,14,many,NA,TRBV15,CATSTGGSTDTQYF,TGTGCCACCAGCACCGGCGGGTCTACAGATACGCAGTATTTT
TRBJ2-7,16,many,TRBD2,TRBV4-2,CASSQDFGGGIYEQYF,TGTGCCAGCAGCCAAGATTTCGGGGGAGGGATCTACGAGCAGTACTTC
TRBJ2-1,16,many,NA,TRBV6-5,CASSYSGTDPYNEQFF,TGTGCCAGCAGTTACTCGGGGACCGACCCTTACAATGAGCAGTTCTTC
TRBJ1-4,19,NA,NA,TRBV6-1,CASRLGDSGNVGRKRKLFF,TGTGCCAGCAGGTTAGGAGACAGCGGAAACGTCGGGCGCAAACGAAAACTGTTTTTT
TRBJ2-5,17,NA,TRBD2,TRBV5-1,CASSLTGLAGYGETQYF,TGCGCCAGCAGCTTGACAGGACTAGCGGGATACGGAGAGACCCAGTACTTC
TRBJ2-1,16,many,TRBD2,TRBV7-2,CASSLVAGGTYNEQFF,TGTGCCAGCAGCTTAGTAGCGGGGGGGACCTACAATGAGCAGTTCTTC
TRBJ2-5,15,many,TRBD1,TRBV10-3,CAISAYTGGQETQYF,TGTGCCATCAGTGCCTATACAGGGGGACAAGAGACCCAGTACTTC
TRBJ1-3,13,many,NA,TRBV27,CASSYALGNTIYF,TGTGCCAGCAGTTACGCACTCGGAAACACCATATATTTT
TRBJ2-1,14,many,NA,TRBV12-3/TRBV12-4,CASSPGTSYNEQFF,TGTGCCAGCAGTCCCGGTACTAGCTACAATGAGCAGTTCTTC
TRBJ1-5,15,NA,NA,TRBV4-1,CASSQGGGGNQPQHF,TGCGCCAGCAGCCAAGGGGGGGGCGGCAATCAGCCCCAGCATTTT
TRBJ2-7,14,many,NA,TRBV29-1,CSVGSTTGTYEQYF,TGCAGCGTCGGATCTACTACAGGAACCTACGAGCAGTACTTC
TRBJ2-7,14,many,TRBD1,TRBV5-6,CASGLQGHLYEQYF,TGTGCCAGCGGCCTACAGGGGCATCTCTACGAGCAGTACTTC
TRBJ2-3,15,many,NA,TRBV5-1,CASSSQVTQTDTQYF,TGCGCCAGCAGCTCACAGGTAACACAGACAGATACGCAGTATTTT
TRBJ2-1,14,NA,TRBD2,TRBV9,CASSVVSSGGAKFF,TGTGCCAGCAGCGTAGTGTCTAGCGGGGGGGCTAAGTTCTTC
TRBJ2-6,18,few,NA,TRBV5-1,CASSLRMTDGTGANVLTF,TGCGCCAGCAGCTTACGGATGACAGACGGAACTGGGGCCAACGTCCTGACTTTC
TRBJ2-7,13,many,NA,TRBV6-5,CASSPGTLREQYF,TGTGCCAGCAGTCCCGGGACTCTGCGGGAGCAGTACTTC
TRBJ2-3,14,many,NA,TRBV20-1,CSATLGEHTDTQYF,TGCAGTGCCACCCTGGGGGAGCACACAGATACGCAGTATTTT
TRBJ2-7,14,many,NA,TRBV28,CASHSGTTPYEQYF,TGTGCCAGCCACTCCGGGACCACCCCCTACGAGCAGTACTTC
TRBJ2-1,15,many,NA,TRBV28,CASSPRDHPKDEQFF,TGTGCCAGCAGTCCCCGGGACCACCCCAAGGATGAGCAGTTCTTC
TRBJ2-1,15,many,TRBD2,TRBV6-1,CASSDVAGGPNEQFF,TGTGCCAGCAGTGACGTAGCGGGGGGGCCCAATGAGCAGTTCTTC
TRBJ1-1,15,many,NA,TRBV28,CASSLFGLSNTEAFF,TGTGCCAGCAGTTTATTTGGGCTATCCAACACTGAAGCTTTCTTT
TRBJ2-1,15,NA,NA,TRBV12-3/TRBV12-4,CASAGAGDSYNEQFF,TGTGCCAGCGCCGGCGCAGGGGACTCCTACAATGAGCAGTTCTTC
TRBJ1-1,15,NA,NA,TRBV7-9,CASSLGFGGEREAFF,TGTGCCAGCAGCTTAGGGTTCGGGGGCGAAAGAGAAGCTTTCTTT
TRBJ2-1,12,many,NA,TRBV5-6,CASSLGAIEQFF,TGTGCCAGCAGCTTGGGGGCAATTGAGCAGTTCTTC
TRBJ2-7,14,many,NA,TRBV28,CASSLWAAHYEQYF,TGTGCCAGCAGTTTATGGGCAGCACACTACGAGCAGTACTTC
TRBJ2-3,11,many,NA,TRBV12-3/TRBV12-4,CASTQGDTQYF,TGTGCCAGCACCCAGGGCGATACGCAGTATTTT